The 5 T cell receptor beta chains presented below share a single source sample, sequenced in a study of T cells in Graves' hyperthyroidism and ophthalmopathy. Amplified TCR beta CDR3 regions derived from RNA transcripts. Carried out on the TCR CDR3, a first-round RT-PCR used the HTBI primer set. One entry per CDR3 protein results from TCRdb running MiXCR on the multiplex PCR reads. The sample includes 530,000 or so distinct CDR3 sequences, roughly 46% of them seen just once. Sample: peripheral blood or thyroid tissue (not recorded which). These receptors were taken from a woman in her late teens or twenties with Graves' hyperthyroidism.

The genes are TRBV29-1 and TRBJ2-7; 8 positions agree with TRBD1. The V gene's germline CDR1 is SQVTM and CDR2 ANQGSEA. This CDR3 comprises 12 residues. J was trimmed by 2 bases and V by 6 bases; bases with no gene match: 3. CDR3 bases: TGCAGCGTCCACAGGGGGACCTACGAGCAGTACTTC. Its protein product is CSVHRGTYEQYF.

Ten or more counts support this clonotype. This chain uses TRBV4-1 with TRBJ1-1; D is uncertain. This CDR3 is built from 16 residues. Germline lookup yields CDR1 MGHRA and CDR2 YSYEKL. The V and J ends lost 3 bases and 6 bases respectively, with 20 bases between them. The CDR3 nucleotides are TGCGCCAGCAGCCAGTCTAACATCGGCCTACGGGCTGAAGCTTTCTTT. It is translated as CASSQSNIGLRAEAFF.

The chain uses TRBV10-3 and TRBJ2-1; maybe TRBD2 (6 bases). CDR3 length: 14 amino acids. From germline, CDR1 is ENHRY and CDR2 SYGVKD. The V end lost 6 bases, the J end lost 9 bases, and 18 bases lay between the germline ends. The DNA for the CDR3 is TGTGCCATCAGCAGGGACTCCCCGCGGGGTGAGCAGTTCTTC. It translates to CAISRDSPRGEQFF.

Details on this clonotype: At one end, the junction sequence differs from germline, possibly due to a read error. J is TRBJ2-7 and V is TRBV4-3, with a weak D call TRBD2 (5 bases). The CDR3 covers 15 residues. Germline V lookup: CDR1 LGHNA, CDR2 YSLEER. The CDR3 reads CASSQAGGESYKQYF. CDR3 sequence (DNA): TGCGCCAGCAGCCAAGCAGGTGGGGAGTCCTACAAGCAGTACTTC.

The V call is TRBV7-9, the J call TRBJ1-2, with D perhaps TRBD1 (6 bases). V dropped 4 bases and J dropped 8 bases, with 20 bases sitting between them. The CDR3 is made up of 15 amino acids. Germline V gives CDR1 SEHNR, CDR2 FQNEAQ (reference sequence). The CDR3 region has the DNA TGTGCCAGCAGCTATAGCGGGAGGGACAATGCGGGCTACACCTTC. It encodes CASSYSGRDNAGYTF.